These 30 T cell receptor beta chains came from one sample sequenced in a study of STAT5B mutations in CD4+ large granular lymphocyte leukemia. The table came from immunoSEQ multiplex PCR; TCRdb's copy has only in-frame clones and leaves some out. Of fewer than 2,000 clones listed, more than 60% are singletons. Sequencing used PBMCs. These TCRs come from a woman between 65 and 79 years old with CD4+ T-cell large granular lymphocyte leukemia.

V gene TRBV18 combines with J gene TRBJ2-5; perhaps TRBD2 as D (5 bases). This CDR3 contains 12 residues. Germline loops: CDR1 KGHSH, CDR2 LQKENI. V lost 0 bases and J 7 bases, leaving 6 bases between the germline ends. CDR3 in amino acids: CASSPPGGTQYF. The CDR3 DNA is TGTGCCAGCTCACCACCTGGAGGGACCCAGTACTTC.

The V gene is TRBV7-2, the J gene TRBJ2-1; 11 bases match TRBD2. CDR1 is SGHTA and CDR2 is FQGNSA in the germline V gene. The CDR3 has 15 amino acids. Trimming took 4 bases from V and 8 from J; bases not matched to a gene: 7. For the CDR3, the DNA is TGTGCCAGCAGCTCCACTAGCGGGAGTAAGGATGAGCAGTTCTTC. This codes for CASSSTSGSKDEQFF.

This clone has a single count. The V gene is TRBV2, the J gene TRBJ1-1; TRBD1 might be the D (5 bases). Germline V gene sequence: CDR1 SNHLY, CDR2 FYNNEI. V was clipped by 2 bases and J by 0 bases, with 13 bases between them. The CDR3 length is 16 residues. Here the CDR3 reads CASSEFAPGLNTEAFF. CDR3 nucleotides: TGTGCCAGCAGTGAATTCGCTCCGGGGCTGAACACTGAAGCTTTCTTT. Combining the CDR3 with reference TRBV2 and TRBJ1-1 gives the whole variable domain EPEVTQTPSHQVTQMGQEVILRCVPISNHLYFYWYRQILGQKVEFLVSFYNNEISEKSEIFDDQFSVERPDGSNFTLKIRSTKLEDSAMYFCASSEFAPGLNTEAFFGQGTRLTVV.

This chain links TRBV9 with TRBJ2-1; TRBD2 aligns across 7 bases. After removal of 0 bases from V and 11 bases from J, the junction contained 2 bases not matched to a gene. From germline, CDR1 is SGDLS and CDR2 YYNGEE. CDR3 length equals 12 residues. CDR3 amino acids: CASSVGGGKQFF. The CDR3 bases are TGTGCCAGCAGCGTAGGGGGAGGGAAGCAGTTCTTC. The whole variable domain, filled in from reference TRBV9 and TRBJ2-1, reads DSGVTQTPKHLITATGQRVTLRCSPRSGDLSVYWYQQSLDQGLQFLIQYYNGEERAKGNILERFSAQQFPDLHSELNLSSLELGDSALYFCASSVGGGKQFFGPGTRLTVL.

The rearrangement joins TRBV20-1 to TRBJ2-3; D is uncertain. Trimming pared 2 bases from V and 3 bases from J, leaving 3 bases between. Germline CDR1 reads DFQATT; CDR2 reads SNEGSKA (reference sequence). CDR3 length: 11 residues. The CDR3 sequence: CSARRTDTQYF. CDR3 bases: TGCAGTGCTAGAAGGACAGATACGCAGTATTTT.

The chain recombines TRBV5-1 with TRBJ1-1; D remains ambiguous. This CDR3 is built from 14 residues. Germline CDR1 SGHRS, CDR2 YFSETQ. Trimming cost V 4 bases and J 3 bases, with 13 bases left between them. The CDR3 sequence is CASSLPAKDTEAFF. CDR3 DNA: TGCGCCAGCAGCCTACCCGCTAAGGACACTGAAGCTTTCTTT.

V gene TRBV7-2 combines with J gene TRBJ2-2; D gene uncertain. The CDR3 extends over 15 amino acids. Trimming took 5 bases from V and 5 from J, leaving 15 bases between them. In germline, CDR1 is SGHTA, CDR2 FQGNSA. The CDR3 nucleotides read TGTGCCAGCAGCAGAAGGCTTGGATCGACCGGGGAGCTGTTTTTT. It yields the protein CASSRRLGSTGELFF.

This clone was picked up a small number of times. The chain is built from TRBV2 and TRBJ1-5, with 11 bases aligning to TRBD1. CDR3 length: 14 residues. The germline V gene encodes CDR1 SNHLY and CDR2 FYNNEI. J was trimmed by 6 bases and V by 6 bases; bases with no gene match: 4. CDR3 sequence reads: CASRGTGGSQPQHF. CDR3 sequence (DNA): TGTGCCAGCAGGGGGACAGGGGGAAGTCAGCCCCAGCATTTT.

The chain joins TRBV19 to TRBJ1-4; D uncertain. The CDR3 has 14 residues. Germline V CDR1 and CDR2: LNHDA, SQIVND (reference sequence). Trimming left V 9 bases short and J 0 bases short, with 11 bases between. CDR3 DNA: TGTGCCAGCCTTAACAGAGCAACTAATGAAAAACTGTTTTTT. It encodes CASLNRATNEKLFF. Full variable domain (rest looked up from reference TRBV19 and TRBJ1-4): DGGITQSPKYLFRKEGQNVTLSCEQNLNHDAMYWYRQDPGQGLRLIYYSQIVNDFQKGDIAEGYSVSREKKESFPLTVTSAQKNPTAFYLCASLNRATNEKLFFGSGTQLSVL.

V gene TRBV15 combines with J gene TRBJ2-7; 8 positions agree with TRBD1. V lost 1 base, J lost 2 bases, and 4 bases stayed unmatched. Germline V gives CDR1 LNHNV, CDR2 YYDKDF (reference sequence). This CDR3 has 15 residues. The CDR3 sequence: CATSRVAGGPYEQYF. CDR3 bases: TGTGCCACCAGCAGAGTAGCAGGGGGCCCCTACGAGCAGTACTTC.

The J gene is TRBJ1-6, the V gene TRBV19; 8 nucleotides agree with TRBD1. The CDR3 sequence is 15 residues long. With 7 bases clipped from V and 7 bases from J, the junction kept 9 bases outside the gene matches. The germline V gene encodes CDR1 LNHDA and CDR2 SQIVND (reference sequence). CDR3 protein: CASTPQGAGNSPLHF. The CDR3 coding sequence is TGTGCCAGTACCCCCCAGGGGGCAGGAAATTCACCCCTCCACTTT.

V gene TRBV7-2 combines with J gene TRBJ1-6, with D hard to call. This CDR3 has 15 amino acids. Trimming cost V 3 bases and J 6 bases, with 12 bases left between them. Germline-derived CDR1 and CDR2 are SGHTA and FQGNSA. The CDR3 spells CASSFFGSGNSPLHF. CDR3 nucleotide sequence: TGTGCCAGCAGCTTTTTTGGGTCTGGTAATTCACCCCTCCACTTT.

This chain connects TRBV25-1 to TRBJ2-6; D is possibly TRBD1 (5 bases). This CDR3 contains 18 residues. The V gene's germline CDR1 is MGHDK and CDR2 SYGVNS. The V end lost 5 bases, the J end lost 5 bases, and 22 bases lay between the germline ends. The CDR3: CASSCMITGQSRANVLTF. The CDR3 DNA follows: TGTGCCAGCAGTTGTATGATAACTGGACAAAGTCGGGCCAACGTCCTGACTTTC.

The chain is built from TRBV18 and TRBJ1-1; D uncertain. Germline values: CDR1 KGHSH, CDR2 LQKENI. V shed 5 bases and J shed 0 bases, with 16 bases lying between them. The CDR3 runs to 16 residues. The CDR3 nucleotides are TGTGCCAGCTCATCCCCCACAAGGACGGTGAACACTGAAGCTTTCTTT. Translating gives CASSSPTRTVNTEAFF.

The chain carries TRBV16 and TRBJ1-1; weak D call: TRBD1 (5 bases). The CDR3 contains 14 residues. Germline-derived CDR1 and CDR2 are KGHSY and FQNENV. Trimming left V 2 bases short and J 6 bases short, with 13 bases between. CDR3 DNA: TGTGCCAGCAGCCAAGGTAGGCGAGGGGCTGAAGCTTTCTTT. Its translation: CASSQGRRGAEAFF.

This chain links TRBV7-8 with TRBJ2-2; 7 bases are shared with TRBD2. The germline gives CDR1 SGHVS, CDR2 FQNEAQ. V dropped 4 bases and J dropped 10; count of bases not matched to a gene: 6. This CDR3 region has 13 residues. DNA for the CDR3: TGTGCCAGCAGCTCCAGGGAGGGCGAGGAGCTGTTTTTT. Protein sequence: CASSSREGEELFF.

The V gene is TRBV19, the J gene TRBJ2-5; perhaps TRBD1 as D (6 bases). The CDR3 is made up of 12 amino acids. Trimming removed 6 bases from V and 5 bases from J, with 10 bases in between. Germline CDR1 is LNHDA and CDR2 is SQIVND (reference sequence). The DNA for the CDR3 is TGTGCCAGTAGGGACAGATTGGAGACCCAGTACTTC. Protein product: CASRDRLETQYF. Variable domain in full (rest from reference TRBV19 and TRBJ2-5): DGGITQSPKYLFRKEGQNVTLSCEQNLNHDAMYWYRQDPGQGLRLIYYSQIVNDFQKGDIAEGYSVSREKKESFPLTVTSAQKNPTAFYLCASRDRLETQYFGPGTRLLVL.

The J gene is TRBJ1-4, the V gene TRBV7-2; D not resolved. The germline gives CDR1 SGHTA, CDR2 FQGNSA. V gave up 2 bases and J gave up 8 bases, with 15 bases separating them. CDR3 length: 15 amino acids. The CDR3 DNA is TGTGCCAGCAGCTTACTTGGGGTCCTCCGGGAAAAACTGTTTTTT. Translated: CASSLLGVLREKLFF.

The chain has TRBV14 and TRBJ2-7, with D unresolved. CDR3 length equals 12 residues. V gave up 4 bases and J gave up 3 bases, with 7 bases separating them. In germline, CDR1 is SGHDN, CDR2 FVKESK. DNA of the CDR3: TGTGCCAGCAGCCTCCAATGCTACGAGCAGTACGTC. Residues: CASSLQCYEQYV.

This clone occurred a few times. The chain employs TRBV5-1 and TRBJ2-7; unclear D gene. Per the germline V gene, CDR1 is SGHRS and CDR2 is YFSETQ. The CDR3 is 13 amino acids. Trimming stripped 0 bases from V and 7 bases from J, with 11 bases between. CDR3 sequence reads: CASSLVASREQYF. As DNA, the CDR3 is TGCGCCAGCAGCTTGGTTGCCTCTCGGGAGCAGTACTTC.

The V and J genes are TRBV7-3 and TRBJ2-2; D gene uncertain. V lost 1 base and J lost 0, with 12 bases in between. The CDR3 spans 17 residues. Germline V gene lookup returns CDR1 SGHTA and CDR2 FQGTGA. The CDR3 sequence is CASSLSRVGTNTGELFF. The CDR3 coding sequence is TGTGCCAGCAGCTTAAGTCGGGTGGGGACGAACACCGGGGAGCTGTTTTTT.

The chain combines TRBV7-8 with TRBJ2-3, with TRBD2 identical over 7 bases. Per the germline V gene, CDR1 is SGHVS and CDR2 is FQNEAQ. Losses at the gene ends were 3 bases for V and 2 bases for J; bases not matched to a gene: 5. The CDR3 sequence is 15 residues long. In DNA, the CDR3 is TGTGCCAGCAGCTTCCAGCGGGGCTCCACAGATACGCAGTATTTT. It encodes CASSFQRGSTDTQYF.

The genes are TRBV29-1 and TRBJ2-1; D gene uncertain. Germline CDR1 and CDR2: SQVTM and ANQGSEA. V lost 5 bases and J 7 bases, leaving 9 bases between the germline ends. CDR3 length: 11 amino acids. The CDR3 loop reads CSVHSLNEQFF. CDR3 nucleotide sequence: TGCAGCGTTCACAGTCTTAATGAGCAGTTCTTC.

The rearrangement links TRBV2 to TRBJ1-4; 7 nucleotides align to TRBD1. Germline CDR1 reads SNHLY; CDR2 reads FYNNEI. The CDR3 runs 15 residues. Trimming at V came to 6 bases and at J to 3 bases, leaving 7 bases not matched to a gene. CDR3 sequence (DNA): TGTGCCAGCAGCGATGACAGGGCAGCTAATGAAAAACTGTTTTTT. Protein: CASSDDRAANEKLFF. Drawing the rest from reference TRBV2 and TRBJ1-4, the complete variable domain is EPEVTQTPSHQVTQMGQEVILRCVPISNHLYFYWYRQILGQKVEFLVSFYNNEISEKSEIFDDQFSVERPDGSNFTLKIRSTKLEDSAMYFCASSDDRAANEKLFFGSGTQLSVL.

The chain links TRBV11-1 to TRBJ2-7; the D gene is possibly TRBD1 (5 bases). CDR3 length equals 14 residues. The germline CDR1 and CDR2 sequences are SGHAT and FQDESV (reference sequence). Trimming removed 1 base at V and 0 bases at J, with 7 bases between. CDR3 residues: CASSLDRSSYEQYV. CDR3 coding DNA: TGTGCCAGCAGCTTAGACAGGAGCTCCTACGAGCAGTACGTC.

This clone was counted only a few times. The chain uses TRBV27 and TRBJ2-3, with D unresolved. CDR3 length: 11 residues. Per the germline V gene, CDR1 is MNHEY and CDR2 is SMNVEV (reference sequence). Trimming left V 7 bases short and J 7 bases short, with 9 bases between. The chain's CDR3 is CASISNHTQYF. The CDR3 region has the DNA TGTGCCAGCATCTCAAACCATACGCAGTATTTT.

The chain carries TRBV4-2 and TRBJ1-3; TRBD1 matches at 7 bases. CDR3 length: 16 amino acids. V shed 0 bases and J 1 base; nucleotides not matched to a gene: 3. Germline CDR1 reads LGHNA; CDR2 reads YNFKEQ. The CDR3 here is CASSQEQGRSGNTIYF. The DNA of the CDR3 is TGTGCCAGCAGCCAAGAACAGGGGAGGTCTGGAAACACCATATATTTT.

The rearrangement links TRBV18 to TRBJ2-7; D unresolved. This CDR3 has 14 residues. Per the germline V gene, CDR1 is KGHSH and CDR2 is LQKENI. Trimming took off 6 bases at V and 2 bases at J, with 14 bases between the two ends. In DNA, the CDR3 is TGTGCCAGCTCCCGAGGCGCGTCAACCTACGAGCAGTACTTC. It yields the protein CASSRGASTYEQYF.

The CDR3 reads CASSGASGKFYEQYV. The CDR3 DNA reads TGTGCCAGCAGTGGGGCTAGCGGAAAATTCTACGAGCAGTACGTC. V and J are TRBV6-1 and TRBJ2-7; 7 bases line up with TRBD2. The CDR3 length is 15 residues. Losses at the gene ends were 4 bases for V and 3 bases for J; bases not matched to a gene: 9. Per the germline V gene, CDR1 is MNHNS and CDR2 is SASEGT.

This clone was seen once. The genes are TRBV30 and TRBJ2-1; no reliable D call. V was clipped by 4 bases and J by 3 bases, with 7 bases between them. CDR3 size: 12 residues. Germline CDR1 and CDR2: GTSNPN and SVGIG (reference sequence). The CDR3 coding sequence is TGTGCCTGGAACACCAACTACAATGAGCAGTTCTTC. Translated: CAWNTNYNEQFF.